These T cell receptor beta chains were read from a single sample in a study of beta chain features in type 1 diabetes. Using immunoSEQ multiplex PCR, the repertoire was profiled, and TCRdb retains in-frame clones only, with some absent. The data contain about 650,000 clones, 9.5% to 15% of them singletons. Input material: naive CD4+ T cells from blood. All receptors derive from a man aged 25-45 years with type 1 diabetes. Both conserved end residues are part of each CDR3. The D gene is left open where the match is weak. Rows may omit the clone size; those that give it use once, few, many or a size class.

D gene: .; J gene: TRBJ2-5; clone size: few; V gene: TRBV20-1; CDR3 protein: CSATVQETQYF; CDR3 DNA: TGCAGTGCCACAGTCCAAGAGACCCAGTACTTC
D gene: TRBD1; J gene: TRBJ2-4; clone size: few; V gene: TRBV11-2; CDR3 protein: CASSSRQGGGIVAKNIQYF; CDR3 DNA: TGTGCCAGCAGCTCAAGACAGGGGGGAGGTATCGTAGCCAAAAACATTCAGTACTTC
D gene: TRBD1; J gene: TRBJ1-2; clone size: .; V gene: TRBV5-4; CDR3 protein: CASSLETGNNYGYTF; CDR3 DNA: TGTGCCAGCAGCTTGGAGACAGGGAATAACTATGGCTACACCTTC
D gene: TRBD1; J gene: TRBJ1-6; clone size: .; V gene: TRBV4-3; CDR3 protein: CASSQAPDRGRNSPLHF; CDR3 DNA: TGCGCCAGCAGCCAAGCACCGGACAGGGGACGAAATTCACCCCTCCACTTT
D gene: .; J gene: TRBJ1-4; clone size: .; V gene: TRBV2; CDR3 protein: CASRQDLGEKLFF; CDR3 DNA: TGTGCCAGCAGGCAGGACCTAGGTGAAAAACTGTTTTTT
D gene: .; J gene: TRBJ1-4; clone size: few; V gene: TRBV5-1; CDR3 protein: CASRTDAGSNEKLFF; CDR3 DNA: TGCGCCAGCAGGACGGACGCCGGTAGTAATGAAAAACTGTTTTTT
D gene: .; J gene: TRBJ2-7; clone size: few; V gene: TRBV28; CDR3 protein: CASSSVTYEQYF; CDR3 DNA: TGTGCCAGCAGTTCAGTAACCTACGAGCAGTACTTC
D gene: .; J gene: TRBJ2-2; clone size: .; V gene: TRBV14; CDR3 protein: CASSRTGDTGELFF; CDR3 DNA: TGTGCCAGCAGCCGGACTGGGGACACCGGGGAGCTGTTTTTT
D gene: .; J gene: TRBJ2-5; clone size: few; V gene: TRBV2; CDR3 protein: CASSDRGQETQYF; CDR3 DNA: TGTGCCAGCAGTGATAGGGGCCAAGAGACCCAGTACTTC
D gene: .; J gene: TRBJ1-1; clone size: .; V gene: TRBV4-2; CDR3 protein: CASSLLGGYEAFF; CDR3 DNA: TGTGCCAGCAGCCTCCTGGGAGGATATGAAGCTTTCTTT
D gene: TRBD1; J gene: TRBJ1-1; clone size: few; V gene: TRBV19; CDR3 protein: CASSPWDRGLNTEAFF; CDR3 DNA: TGTGCCAGTAGCCCCTGGGACAGGGGGCTGAACACTGAAGCTTTCTTT
D gene: TRBD1; J gene: TRBJ1-4; clone size: .; V gene: TRBV11-2; CDR3 protein: CASSLAGGFEKLFF; CDR3 DNA: TGTGCCAGCAGCTTAGCAGGGGGGTTTGAAAAACTGTTTTTT
D gene: TRBD1; J gene: TRBJ2-5; clone size: few; V gene: TRBV2; CDR3 protein: CASSSTGDRVTQYF; CDR3 DNA: TGTGCCAGCAGTTCAACAGGGGATCGGGTGACCCAGTACTTC
D gene: TRBD2; J gene: TRBJ2-3; clone size: few; V gene: TRBV7-2; CDR3 protein: CASSSSVTSGGFGDTQYF; CDR3 DNA: TGTGCCAGCAGCTCCTCAGTGACTAGCGGGGGGTTTGGAGATACGCAGTATTTT
D gene: .; J gene: TRBJ1-2; clone size: few; V gene: TRBV5-1; CDR3 protein: CASSLVGSSYGYTF; CDR3 DNA: TGCGCCAGCAGCTTGGTGGGGAGCTCCTATGGCTACACCTTC
D gene: .; J gene: TRBJ2-4; clone size: .; V gene: TRBV7-2; CDR3 protein: CASSSNPQECQYF; CDR3 DNA: TGTGCCAGCAGCTCGAATCCCCAGGAATGTCAGTACTTC
D gene: .; J gene: TRBJ2-2; clone size: few; V gene: TRBV4-2; CDR3 protein: CASSQGDASDTGELFF; CDR3 DNA: TGTGCCAGCAGCCAAGGTGATGCTAGCGACACCGGGGAGCTGTTTTTT
D gene: TRBD2; J gene: TRBJ2-3; clone size: few; V gene: TRBV4-3; CDR3 protein: CASSQDPFLAGGLYTQYF; CDR3 DNA: TGCGCCAGCAGCCAAGATCCCTTTTTAGCGGGGGGTCTATATACGCAGTATTTT
D gene: .; J gene: TRBJ2-1; clone size: few; V gene: TRBV5-6; CDR3 protein: CASSHRPQSHNEQFF; CDR3 DNA: TGTGCCAGCAGCCACCGGCCCCAGAGCCACAATGAGCAGTTCTTC
D gene: .; J gene: TRBJ2-5; clone size: .; V gene: TRBV7-7; CDR3 protein: CASLRAQETQYF; CDR3 DNA: TGTGCCAGCTTACGGGCTCAAGAGACCCAGTACTTC
D gene: .; J gene: TRBJ2-5; clone size: .; V gene: TRBV6-5; CDR3 protein: CASSYAETQYF; CDR3 DNA: TGTGCCAGCAGTTACGCCGAGACCCAGTACTTC
D gene: TRBD1; J gene: TRBJ1-1; clone size: few; V gene: TRBV5-4; CDR3 protein: CASSLRQGAFTEAFF; CDR3 DNA: TGTGCCAGCAGCTTGAGACAGGGGGCCTTCACTGAAGCTTTCTTT
D gene: .; J gene: TRBJ1-4; clone size: .; V gene: TRBV10-3; CDR3 protein: CAISGDRGYEKLFF; CDR3 DNA: TGTGCCATCAGTGGGGACCGAGGTTATGAAAAACTGTTTTTT
D gene: .; J gene: TRBJ1-1; clone size: .; V gene: TRBV7-9; CDR3 protein: CASSHTRGGAGEAFF; CDR3 DNA: TGTGCCAGCAGCCACACCCGAGGGGGGGCTGGTGAAGCTTTCTTT
D gene: TRBD1; J gene: TRBJ1-1; clone size: .; V gene: TRBV25-1; CDR3 protein: CASSDPTGVGTEAFF; CDR3 DNA: TGTGCCAGCAGTGACCCAACAGGGGTAGGGACTGAAGCTTTCTTT
D gene: .; J gene: TRBJ2-1; clone size: .; V gene: TRBV5-1; CDR3 protein: CASSLDTGYNEQFF; CDR3 DNA: TGCGCCAGCAGCTTGGACACCGGTTACAATGAGCAGTTCTTC
D gene: .; J gene: TRBJ2-5; clone size: few; V gene: TRBV13; CDR3 protein: CASSRTQETQYF; CDR3 DNA: TGTGCCAGCAGCCGTACTCAAGAGACCCAGTACTTC
D gene: .; J gene: TRBJ2-5; clone size: .; V gene: TRBV5-1; CDR3 protein: CASSLEWGQETQYF; CDR3 DNA: TGCGCCAGCAGCTTGGAGTGGGGGCAAGAGACCCAGTACTTC
D gene: TRBD1; J gene: TRBJ2-2; clone size: few; V gene: TRBV28; CDR3 protein: CASSPGQGLDTGELFF; CDR3 DNA: TGTGCCAGCAGCCCGGGACAGGGCCTTGACACCGGGGAGCTGTTTTTT
D gene: .; J gene: TRBJ2-1; clone size: few; V gene: TRBV2; CDR3 protein: CASSEDSEQFF; CDR3 DNA: TGTGCCAGCAGTGAGGACAGCGAGCAGTTCTTC
D gene: .; J gene: TRBJ1-1; clone size: .; V gene: TRBV7-9; CDR3 protein: CASSSLQEYEAFF; CDR3 DNA: TGTGCCAGCAGCTCCCTACAGGAGTATGAAGCTTTCTTT
D gene: TRBD1; J gene: TRBJ1-4; clone size: .; V gene: TRBV6-5; CDR3 protein: CASSPTGTNEKLFF; CDR3 DNA: TGTGCCAGCAGTCCGACAGGGACTAATGAAAAACTGTTTTTT
D gene: .; J gene: TRBJ2-5; clone size: .; V gene: TRBV7-7; CDR3 protein: CASSPLQRKETQYF; CDR3 DNA: TGTGCTAGCTCCCCTCTTCAGAGGAAAGAGACCCAGTACTTC
D gene: TRBD1; J gene: TRBJ2-7; clone size: few; V gene: TRBV11-3; CDR3 protein: CASSSLDRGMSYEQYF; CDR3 DNA: TGTGCCAGCAGCTCCCTGGACAGGGGCATGTCCTACGAGCAGTACTTC
D gene: .; J gene: TRBJ2-2; clone size: .; V gene: TRBV6-5; CDR3 protein: CASSFRPRGTGELFF; CDR3 DNA: TGTGCCAGCAGTTTCCGGCCTAGGGGGACCGGGGAGCTGTTTTTT
D gene: .; J gene: TRBJ2-2; clone size: few; V gene: TRBV19; CDR3 protein: CASMGQSNTGELFF; CDR3 DNA: TGTGCCAGTATGGGACAATCGAACACCGGGGAGCTGTTTTTT
D gene: .; J gene: TRBJ2-7; clone size: .; V gene: TRBV9; CDR3 protein: CASSPPGGSSYEQYF; CDR3 DNA: TGTGCCAGCAGCCCCCCCGGGGGCAGCTCCTACGAGCAGTACTTC
D gene: .; J gene: TRBJ2-7; clone size: few; V gene: TRBV28; CDR3 protein: CASSLFHSYEQYF; CDR3 DNA: TGTGCCAGCAGTTTATTCCACTCCTACGAGCAGTACTTC
D gene: .; J gene: TRBJ1-2; clone size: .; V gene: TRBV6-5; CDR3 protein: CASSYSGGDNYGYTF; CDR3 DNA: TGTGCCAGCAGTTACTCGGGAGGGGACAACTATGGCTACACCTTC
D gene: TRBD1; J gene: TRBJ1-5; clone size: few; V gene: TRBV7-2; CDR3 protein: CASSFTGDTQPQHF; CDR3 DNA: TGTGCCAGCAGCTTCACAGGGGATACGCAGCCCCAGCATTTT
D gene: .; J gene: TRBJ1-2; clone size: .; V gene: TRBV4-2; CDR3 protein: CASSQNSGILDYGYTF; CDR3 DNA: TGTGCCAGCAGCCAAAACTCAGGAATCTTGGACTATGGCTACACCTTC
D gene: .; J gene: TRBJ1-2; clone size: few; V gene: TRBV6-5; CDR3 protein: CASSQVSDNGYTF; CDR3 DNA: TGTGCCAGCAGTCAGGTGTCAGACAATGGCTACACCTTC
D gene: .; J gene: TRBJ2-3; clone size: .; V gene: TRBV6-6; CDR3 protein: CASKVEIAPSTDTQYF; CDR3 DNA: TGTGCCAGCAAGGTAGAAATCGCCCCTAGCACAGATACGCAGTATTTT
D gene: .; J gene: TRBJ2-7; clone size: few; V gene: TRBV20-1; CDR3 protein: CSASVPEQYF; CDR3 DNA: TGCAGTGCTAGTGTACCGGAGCAGTACTTC
D gene: .; J gene: TRBJ1-1; clone size: few; V gene: TRBV19; CDR3 protein: CASSMGWWEGVNTEAFF; CDR3 DNA: TGTGCCAGTAGTATGGGCTGGTGGGAAGGGGTGAACACTGAAGCTTTCTTT
D gene: .; J gene: TRBJ1-6; clone size: few; V gene: TRBV11-1; CDR3 protein: CASSLEVGGSPLHF; CDR3 DNA: TGTGCCAGCAGCTTGGAGGTAGGCGGATCACCCCTCCACTTT
D gene: TRBD1; J gene: TRBJ1-6; clone size: few; V gene: TRBV9; CDR3 protein: CASSDTGTAYNSPLHF; CDR3 DNA: TGTGCCAGCAGCGACACCGGGACAGCTTATAATTCACCCCTCCACTTT
D gene: TRBD2; J gene: TRBJ2-1; clone size: few; V gene: TRBV5-6; CDR3 protein: CASSFVAGVIGNEQFF; CDR3 DNA: TGTGCCAGCAGCTTTGTGGCGGGGGTAATAGGCAATGAGCAGTTCTTC
D gene: TRBD1; J gene: TRBJ2-7; clone size: .; V gene: TRBV6-5; CDR3 protein: CASSLRTGKSYEQYF; CDR3 DNA: TGTGCCAGCAGTTTGAGGACAGGGAAGTCCTACGAGCAGTACTTC
D gene: TRBD1; J gene: TRBJ2-2; clone size: .; V gene: TRBV28; CDR3 protein: CASNTPGQGVVGELFF; CDR3 DNA: TGTGCCAGCAATACCCCGGGACAGGGGGTTGTAGGGGAGCTGTTTTTT
D gene: TRBD1; J gene: TRBJ1-6; clone size: .; V gene: TRBV6-1; CDR3 protein: CASRTSGQGNSPLHF; CDR3 DNA: TGTGCCAGCAGAACCTCGGGACAGGGGAATTCACCCCTCCACTTT